One and the same sample provided the 16 T cell receptor beta chains below, sequenced in a study of metastatic and nonmetastatic thyroid tumors. Using MiXCR, TCRdb re-called clones from the PCR reads. The sample carries about 15,000 clones, about 35% recorded once. No patient received treatment before thyroid surgery. The sequencing input was tumor tissue. These receptors were obtained from a female donor with papillary thyroid cancer or a benign thyroid nodule (not recorded which). Some clones in this sample may be carry-over from other donors' samples.

This clone occurred many times. A much larger clone sits a single nucleotide away, making a read error possible. The V call is TRBV7-3, the J call TRBJ2-1; 9 positions match TRBD2. The V gene end was trimmed by 2 bases and the J gene end by 6 bases; junction bases not matched to a gene: 8. CDR1 SGHTA and CDR2 FQGTGA come from the germline V gene. There are 16 residues in the CDR3. CDR3 sequence (DNA): TGTGCCAGCAGCTTACCGGCGGGGGGGTTAGTCAATGAGCAGTTCTTC. Translating it yields CASSLPAGGLVNEQFF.

The genes are TRBV20-1 and TRBJ1-2; 9 bases agree with TRBD1. With V trimmed by 5 bases and J by 8 bases, 12 bases remained unmatched. The V gene's germline CDR1 is DFQATT and CDR2 SNEGSKA (reference sequence). CDR3 length: 14 amino acids. CDR3 nucleotides: TGCAGTGCTCACCCGGAGGGACAGGGAGACGGCTACACCTTC. Its protein product is CSAHPEGQGDGYTF.

The sample holds many counts of this clone. The V call is TRBV20-1, the J call TRBJ2-3; 16 bases fit TRBD2. V trimming: 4 bases; J trimming: 2 bases; junction bases outside the gene matches: 9. The length of the CDR3 is 18 residues. Germline CDR1 DFQATT, CDR2 SNEGSKA (reference sequence). DNA of the CDR3: TGCAGTGCTATCGGGACTAGCGGGGGGGGACCTTTCACAGATACGCAGTATTTT. It yields the protein CSAIGTSGGGPFTDTQYF.

The chain carries TRBV20-1 and TRBJ1-2, with 8 bases lining up with TRBD1. The CDR3 runs 14 residues. CDR1 is DFQATT and CDR2 is SNEGSKA in the germline V gene (reference sequence). The V and J ends lost 5 bases and 2 bases, in that order; junction bases with no gene match: 7. CDR3 loop: CSAPRTGSNYGYTF. Written as DNA, the CDR3 is TGCAGTGCTCCCCGGACAGGGTCGAACTATGGCTACACCTTC.

At least ten counts were recorded for this clone. V gene TRBV12-3 or TRBV12-4 combines with J gene TRBJ1-1; the D gene is possibly TRBD1 (5 bases). V lost 3 bases, J lost 3 bases, and 14 bases lay in between. CDR3 length: 15 residues. CDR3 amino acids: CASSLGDSSDTEAFF. For the CDR3, the DNA is TGTGCCAGCAGTTTGGGAGACAGTTCCGACACTGAAGCTTTCTTT.

This clone is medium-sized within its sample. J is TRBJ1-1 and V is TRBV7-6; 8 bases fit TRBD1. Germline-derived CDR1 and CDR2 are SGHVS and FNYEAQ. The CDR3 is made up of 15 amino acids. The trim removed 5 bases at V and 4 bases at J, leaving 9 bases unmatched. CDR3 in DNA: TGTGCCAGCAGCATCGGACAGGGTTTGGCCACTGAAGCTTTCTTT. It translates to CASSIGQGLATEAFF.

This clone is labeled as medium-sized. CDR3 coding DNA: TGTGCCAGTAGTTCATCGCGGGGGGACATTCAGTACTTC. This translates into CASSSSRGDIQYF. The chain couples TRBV19 to TRBJ2-4, with TRBD2 matching over 8 bases. V was pared by 5 bases and J by 8 bases, with 5 bases of the junction left unmatched. The CDR3 has 13 residues. From germline, CDR1 is LNHDA and CDR2 SQIVND (reference sequence).

The CDR3 region has the DNA TGTGCCTGGAACAGACAGGGGGTAAGGAATGAGCAGTTCTTC. Translation: CAWNRQGVRNEQFF. The chain links TRBV30 to TRBJ2-1, with TRBD1 identical over 9 bases. V lost 4 bases, J lost 7 bases, and 8 bases stayed unmatched. Germline assignment: CDR1 GTSNPN and CDR2 SVGIG (reference sequence). CDR3 length: 14 residues.

This clone came up a few times. The CDR3 DNA follows: TGTGCCAGCAGTCCCCGAGGCCGGCGGAATGAGCAGTTCTTC. It specifies CASSPRGRRNEQFF. The rearrangement joins TRBV12-3 or TRBV12-4 to TRBJ2-1; unclear D gene. V was pared by 5 bases and J by 7 bases, with 15 bases between. The CDR3 extends over 14 amino acids.

The sample holds many counts of this clone. J is TRBJ2-1 and V is TRBV5-4; unclear D gene. Germline CDR1 and CDR2: SGHNT and YYREEE (reference sequence). CDR3 length equals 14 residues. Between the trimmed V and J ends, which lost 0 bases and 2 bases, there was a span of 6 bases. The CDR3 reads CASSLGHAYNEQFF. Written as DNA, the CDR3 is TGTGCCAGCAGCTTGGGACATGCCTACAATGAGCAGTTCTTC.

This clone was seen a few times. CDR3 amino acids: CASSDATSGADTQYF. CDR3 DNA: TGTGCCAGCAGTGACGCGACTAGTGGGGCGGATACGCAGTATTTT. V and J are TRBV6-4 and TRBJ2-3, with D tentatively TRBD2 (6 bases). V was shortened by 2 bases and J by 6 bases, with 15 bases between the two germline ends. The CDR3 loop spans 15 amino acids. Germline V gene sequence: CDR1 MRHNA, CDR2 SNTAGT.

Ten or more counts support this clone. This may be a read error, as it is one base from a much larger clone. V and J are TRBV18 and TRBJ2-7; weak D call: TRBD1 (5 bases). Germline V lookup: CDR1 KGHSH, CDR2 LQKENI. This CDR3 is 13 amino acids long. As DNA, the CDR3 is TGTGCCAGCTCACCCAGGGAAAAGTACGAGCAGTGCTTC. This translates into CASSPREKYEQCF. The complete variable domain, with remaining parts taken from reference TRBV18 and TRBJ2-7, reads NAGVMQNPRHLVRRRGQEARLRCSPMKGHSHVYWYRQLPEEGLKFMVYLQKENIIDESGMPKERFSAEFPKEGPSILRIQQVVRGDSAAYFCASSPREKYEQCFGPGTRLTVT.

This clone was seen only once. One end of the junction is discordant with germline, which a read error may explain. The rearrangement uses TRBV5-1 and TRBJ2-1, with 8 bases identical to TRBD2. Germline V gene data show CDR1 as SGHRS and CDR2 as YFSETQ. CDR3 size: 15 residues. CDR3 sequence: CASSSIAGYYNEPSF. The CDR3 nucleotides are TGTGCCAGCAGCTCAATAGCGGGATACTACAATGAGCCGTCCTTC.

This clone was seen only a few times. The chain couples TRBV11-2 to TRBJ2-2; 16 positions agree with TRBD2. Germline V CDR1 and CDR2: SGHAT, FQNNGV. The V and J ends lost 5 bases and 6 bases, in that order; junction bases with no gene match: 12. CDR3 length: 19 residues. CDR3 coding DNA: TGTGCCAGCAGCCCTACCGGGACTAGCGGGAGGGCAAGGGCCGGGGAGCTGTTTTTT. Amino acids: CASSPTGTSGRARAGELFF.

By share of the sample, this clone is medium-sized (0.01 to 0.1%). The CDR3 nucleotides are TGCAGTGCTGAGGTAACGGCCGATACGCAGTATTTT. Protein sequence: CSAEVTADTQYF. The chain links TRBV20-1 to TRBJ2-3; D is unclear. CDR3 length: 12 residues. Germline V gene sequence: CDR1 DFQATT, CDR2 SNEGSKA (reference sequence). The V and J ends lost 5 bases and 6 bases respectively, with 12 bases between them.

The genes are TRBV30 and TRBJ2-5; 7 bases align to TRBD2. The ends lost 3 bases at V and 5 bases at J; junction bases unmatched: 9. Germline V gene lookup returns CDR1 GTSNPN and CDR2 SVGIG (reference sequence). The CDR3 consists of 14 residues. The CDR3 reads CAWSGAGKGETQYF. CDR3 nucleotides: TGTGCCTGGAGCGGAGCGGGGAAGGGGGAGACCCAGTACTTC.